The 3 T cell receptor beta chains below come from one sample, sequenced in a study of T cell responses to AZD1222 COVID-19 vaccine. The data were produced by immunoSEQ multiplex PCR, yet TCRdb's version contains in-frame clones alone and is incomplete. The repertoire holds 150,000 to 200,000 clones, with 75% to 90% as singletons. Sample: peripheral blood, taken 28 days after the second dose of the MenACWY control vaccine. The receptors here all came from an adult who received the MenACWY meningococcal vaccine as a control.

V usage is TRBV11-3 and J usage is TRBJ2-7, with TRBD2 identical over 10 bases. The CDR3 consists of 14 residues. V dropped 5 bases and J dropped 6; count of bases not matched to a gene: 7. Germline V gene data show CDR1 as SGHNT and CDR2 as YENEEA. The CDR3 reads CASSRLAGDGEQYF. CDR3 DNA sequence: TGTGCCAGCAGCCGTCTAGCGGGAGACGGCGAGCAGTACTTC. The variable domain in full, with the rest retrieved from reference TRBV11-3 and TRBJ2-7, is EAGVVQSPRYKIIEKKQPVAFWCNPISGHNTLYWYLQNLGQGPELLIRYENEEAVDDSQLPKDRFSAERLKGVDSTLKIQPAELGDSAVYLCASSRLAGDGEQYFGPGTRLTVT.

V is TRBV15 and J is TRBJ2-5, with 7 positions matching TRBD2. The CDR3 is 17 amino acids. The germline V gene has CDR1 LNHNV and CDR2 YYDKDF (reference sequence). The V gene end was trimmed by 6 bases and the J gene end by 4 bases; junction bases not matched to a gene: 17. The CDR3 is CATSGSWGGEGGETQYF. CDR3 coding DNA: TGTGCCACCAGTGGCTCTTGGGGGGGAGAGGGTGGAGAGACCCAGTACTTC.

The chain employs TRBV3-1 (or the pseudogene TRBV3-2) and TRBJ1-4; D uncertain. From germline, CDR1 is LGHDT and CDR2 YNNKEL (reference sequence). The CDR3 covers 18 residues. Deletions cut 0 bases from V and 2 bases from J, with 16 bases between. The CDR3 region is CASSQDLMLPGTNEKLFF. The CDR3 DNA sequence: TGTGCCAGCAGCCAAGATCTTATGTTACCGGGCACTAATGAAAAACTGTTTTTT.